The 2 T cell receptor delta chains listed next were all sequenced from one sample in a study of human gamma delta and Vdelta1 T cells. Their antigen targets remain unknown. TCRdb reanalyzed the PCR reads using CATT. The data hold around 13,000 delta-chain clones, with under 55% observed a single time. The sample consisted of Vdelta1 gamma-delta T cells from blood grown in culture (DOT cells). These receptors came from a human donor in good health.

The gene calls are TRDV1 and TRDJ1; 8 bases agree with TRDD3. The V segment lost 1 base and the J segment 1 base; nucleotides outside the gene matches: 14. The CDR3 length is 19 residues. CDR1 TSWWSYY and CDR2 QGS come from the germline V gene. As DNA, the CDR3 is TGTGCTCTTGGGGAACATCGACGAGCTGGGGGACACCCCACCGATAAACTCATCTTT. This encodes CALGEHRRAGGHPTDKLIF.

The chain is built from TRDV1 and TRDJ2, with 13 bases fitting TRDD3. CDR3 size: 24 residues. Losses at the gene ends were 0 bases for V and 1 base for J; bases not matched to a gene: 20. Germline-derived CDR1 and CDR2 are TSWWSYY and QGS. The CDR3, as DNA: TGTGCTCTTGGGGAACTTCCTACGGGATGTACTGGGGGATACGCCGCGTTTTTGACAGCACAACTCTTCTTT. Residues: CALGELPTGCTGGYAAFLTAQLFF.